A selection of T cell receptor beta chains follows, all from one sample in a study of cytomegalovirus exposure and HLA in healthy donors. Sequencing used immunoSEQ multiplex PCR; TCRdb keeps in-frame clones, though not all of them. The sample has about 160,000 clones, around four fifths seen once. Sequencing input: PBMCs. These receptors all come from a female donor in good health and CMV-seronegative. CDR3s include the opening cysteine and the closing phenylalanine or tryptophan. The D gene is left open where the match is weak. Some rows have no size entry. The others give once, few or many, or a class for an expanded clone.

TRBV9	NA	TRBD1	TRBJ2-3	TGTGCCAGCAGCGTAGACGGACAGGGCTGGACAGATACGCAGTATTTT	CASSVDGQGWTDTQYF
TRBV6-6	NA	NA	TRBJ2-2	TGTGCCAGCCTAATAGCCCCGCCGGACACCGGGGAGCTGTTTTTT	CASLIAPPDTGELFF
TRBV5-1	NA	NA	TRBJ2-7	TGCGCCAGCAGCCCGGACTTATTCTACGAGCAGTACTTC	CASSPDLFYEQYF
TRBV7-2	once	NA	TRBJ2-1	TGTGCCAGCAGCTTAGACAGTTACAATGAGCAGTTCTTC	CASSLDSYNEQFF
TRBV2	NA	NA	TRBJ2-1	TGTGCCAGCAGGCTGACAGGCAGCTCCTACAATGAGCAGTTCTTC	CASRLTGSSYNEQFF
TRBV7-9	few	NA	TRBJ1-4	TGTGCCAGCAGCTTAGCTGGGGGCAGTGAAAAACTGTTTTTT	CASSLAGGSEKLFF
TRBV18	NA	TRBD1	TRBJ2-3	TGTGCCAGCTCACCGCAGACAGGGTCGCCAGATACGCAGTATTTT	CASSPQTGSPDTQYF
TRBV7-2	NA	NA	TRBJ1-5	TGTGCCAGCAGTGACAGAACGAATCAGCCCCAGCATTTT	CASSDRTNQPQHF
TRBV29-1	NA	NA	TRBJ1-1	TGCAGCGCCCAGGGGTTTACAGGGATGAACACTGAAGCTTTCTTT	CSAQGFTGMNTEAFF
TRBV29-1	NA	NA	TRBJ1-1	TGCAGCGGTGGGACATGGGGGACTGAAGCTTTCTTT	CSGGTWGTEAFF
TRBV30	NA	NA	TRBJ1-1	TGTGCCTGGAACCGGGACAAGACGGGTGAAGCTTTCTTT	CAWNRDKTGEAFF
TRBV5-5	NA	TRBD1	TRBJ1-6	TGTGCCAGCAGCTTGGCTCACAGGGGAAATAATTCACCCCTCCACTTT	CASSLAHRGNNSPLHF
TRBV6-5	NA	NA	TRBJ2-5	TGTGCCAGCAGGATGGGTAGCTCCTCTGGGGAGACCCAGTACTTC	CASRMGSSSGETQYF
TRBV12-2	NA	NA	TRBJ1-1	TGTGCAAGTCGCTTAGTCCCACCAGGGCCGAACACTGAAGCTTTCTTT	CASRLVPPGPNTEAFF
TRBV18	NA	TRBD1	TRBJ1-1	TGTGCCAGCTCTGGGACAGACACTGAAGCTTTCTTT	CASSGTDTEAFF
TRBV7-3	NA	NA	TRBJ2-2	TGTGCCAGCAGGGTCGGAGGGGCAGACACCGGGGAGCTGTTTTTT	CASRVGGADTGELFF
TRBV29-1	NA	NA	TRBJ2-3	TGCAGCTTCAACGAGGTCGCGAGCACAGATACGCAGTATTTT	CSFNEVASTDTQYF
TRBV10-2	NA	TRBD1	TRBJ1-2	TGCGCCAGCAAAAAGGACAGGGGGGATGGCTACACCTTC	CASKKDRGDGYTF
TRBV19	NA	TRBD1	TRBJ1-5	TGTGCCAGTAGGCAGGGGGACCAGCCCCAGCATTTT	CASRQGDQPQHF
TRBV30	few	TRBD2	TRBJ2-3	TGTGCCTGGAGTTATCAGCGGGGGGGCCCAGATACGCAGTATTTT	CAWSYQRGGPDTQYF
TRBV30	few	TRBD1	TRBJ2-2	TGTGCCTGGAATCCCAAGACAGGGTTTGGCACCGGGGAGCTGTTTTTT	CAWNPKTGFGTGELFF
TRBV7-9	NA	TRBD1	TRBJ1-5	TGTGCCAGCAGCACCCCCGGGACAGGCAATCAGCCCCAGCATTTT	CASSTPGTGNQPQHF
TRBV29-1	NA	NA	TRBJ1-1	TGCAGCGTAGCGACAGGTAGCAGGGCTTTCTTT	CSVATGSRAFF
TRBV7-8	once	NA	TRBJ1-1	TGTGCCAGCAGCTCCCTCCCGAGGAACACTGAAGCTTTCTTT	CASSSLPRNTEAFF
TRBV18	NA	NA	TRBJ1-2	TGTGCCAGCTCACGGGACAATAACTATGGCTACACCTTC	CASSRDNNYGYTF
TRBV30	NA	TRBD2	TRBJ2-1	TGTGCCTGGAGTCGGGGCGGGGGGGGGATTGATGAGCAGTTCTTC	CAWSRGGGGIDEQFF
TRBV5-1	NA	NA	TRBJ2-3	TGCGCCAGCAGCCGGAGGTGGGGTGATACGCAGTATTTT	CASSRRWGDTQYF
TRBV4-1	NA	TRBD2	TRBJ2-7	TGCGCCAGCAGCCAGGAGGGACTAGCGGGGCACTACGAGCAGTACTTC	CASSQEGLAGHYEQYF
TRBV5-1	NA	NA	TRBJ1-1	TGCGCCAGCAGCTTGGTCGGAGGACTCACTGAAGCTTTCTTT	CASSLVGGLTEAFF
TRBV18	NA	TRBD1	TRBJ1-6	TGTGCCAGCGGGAGGACAGGGGAAATTAATTCACCCCTCCACTTT	CASGRTGEINSPLHF
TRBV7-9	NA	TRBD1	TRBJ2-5	TGTGCCAGCAGCTTATGGGGGGACAGGGAAGAGACCCAGTACTTC	CASSLWGDREETQYF
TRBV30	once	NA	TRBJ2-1	TGTGCCTGGAGTGTACTCAATGAGCAGTTCTTC	CAWSVLNEQFF
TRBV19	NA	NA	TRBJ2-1	TGTGCCAGTAGCTCTTCGCGGGGAGACTACAATGAGCAGTTCTTC	CASSSSRGDYNEQFF
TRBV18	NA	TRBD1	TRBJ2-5	TGTGCCAGCTCACCATCGAACAGGGGGGAAGAGACCCAGTACTTC	CASSPSNRGEETQYF
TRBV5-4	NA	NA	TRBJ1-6	TGTGCCAGCAGCTTGCGACAGGCCTCTTCACCCCTCCACTTT	CASSLRQASSPLHF
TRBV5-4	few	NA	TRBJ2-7	TGTGCCAGCAGCTTCAAGGGGAAACCCTACGAGCAGTACTTC	CASSFKGKPYEQYF
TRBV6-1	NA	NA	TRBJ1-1	TGTGCCAGCAGTGATGCAGGGTCCGCACGTAAAGCTTTCTTT	CASSDAGSARKAFF
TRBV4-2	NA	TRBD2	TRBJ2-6	TGTGCCAGCAGCCTGACTAGCGGGAGCAGCTCTGGGGCCAACGTCCTGACTTTC	CASSLTSGSSSGANVLTF
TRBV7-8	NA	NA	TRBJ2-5	TGTGCCAGCAGCTCGCTGGCGGGCCCACAAGAGACCCAGTACTTC	CASSSLAGPQETQYF
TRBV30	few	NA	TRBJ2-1	TGTGCCTGGAGTGTACTGGAACTAGTCGGATGGAATGAGCAGTTCTTC	CAWSVLELVGWNEQFF
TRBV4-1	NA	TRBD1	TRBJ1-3	TGCGCCAGCAGCCAACTCGGGACAGTCTCTGGAAACACCATATATTTT	CASSQLGTVSGNTIYF